This section outlines one T cell receptor (beta chain) sequence together with its context. This CDR3 contains 15 residues. Germline values: CDR1 MNHNS, CDR2 SASEGT. These data are taken from a study of T cells expressing NK-cell markers. TCRdb processed the 5' RACE reads again and assigns one entry to each CDR3 protein, with no DNA. Here the sample table reports 200,000 to 300,000 distinct CDR3 sequences. Sequenced sample: blood T cells: a sorted CD56 or NKG2C T cell subset, CD4+ or CD8+ T cells, or bulk PBMC T cells (not recorded which). The chain has TRBV6-1 and TRBJ1-5. This sequence was found in a man aged 18 to 35 in good health. CDR3 protein: CASSGRQKGNQPQHF.